Listed below are T cell receptor beta chains from one sample, sequenced in a study of vaccination and CD4 T cells after COVID-19. TCRdb processed the PCR reads anew with MiXCR; each CDR3 protein has one entry. The profile covers approximately 18,000 distinct CDR3 sequences, with 45% to 50% appearing a single time and 3% to 4% taken by the ten largest. These receptors are not linked to any known antigen. Sequencing used CD4+ T cells from blood, cultured in vitro. These receptors came from a human donor who had recovered from COVID-19. CDR3s include the opening cysteine and the closing phenylalanine or tryptophan. Each record gives: V gene, D gene, clone size, J gene, CDR3 DNA, CDR3 protein. A D gene is named only where the DNA matches it firmly. Where a row states a size, it is once, few, many or the class of an expanded clone; other rows omit it.

>TRBV6-1|NA|NA|TRBJ2-7
TGTGCCAGCAGTGGGGAGGGGGCCTATAAGCAGTACTTC
CASSGEGAYKQYF
>TRBV15|NA|few|TRBJ2-3
TGTGCCACCAGCAGACAACACACAGATACGCAGTATTTT
CATSRQHTDTQYF
>TRBV5-1|NA|NA|TRBJ2-6
TGCGCCAGCAGCTTGGCTCAGGCTGGGGCCAACGTCCTGACTTTC
CASSLAQAGANVLTF
>TRBV18|TRBD1|NA|TRBJ2-7
TGTGCCAGCTCAAGGGACAGGGACTACGAGCAGTACTTC
CASSRDRDYEQYF
>TRBV7-2|TRBD2|NA|TRBJ2-7
TGTGCCAGCAGCTCCCGGTCGCTAGCGGGGGGTTCCTACGAGCAGTACTTC
CASSSRSLAGGSYEQYF
>TRBV19|TRBD2|NA|TRBJ2-2
TGTGCCAGTAGTATATTGAGGCTAGCGGATACGAACACCGGGGAGCTGTTTTTT
CASSILRLADTNTGELFF
>TRBV7-6|TRBD1|few|TRBJ1-1
TGTGCCAGCAGCAAGCGGGACAGCCCAGCTGAAGCTTTCTTT
CASSKRDSPAEAFF
>TRBV7-9|TRBD1|once|TRBJ1-1
TGTGCCAGCAGCCGATGGACAGGGATGAACACTGAAGCTTTCTTT
CASSRWTGMNTEAFF
>TRBV7-2|TRBD2|few|TRBJ2-3
TGTGCCAGCAGCTTGGGGAGGGGAGCGGGCACAGATACGCAGTATTTT
CASSLGRGAGTDTQYF
>TRBV28|NA|NA|TRBJ1-2
TGTGCCAGCAGTCTCCATTGGGGGGCCGGCTACACCTTC
CASSLHWGAGYTF
>TRBV19|TRBD1|few|TRBJ1-6
TGTGCCAGTAGCCCGAGGACAGGGGGGGCTTCACCCCTCCACTTT
CASSPRTGGASPLHF